This T cell receptor (beta chain) comes out of a study of blood T cells in healthy people across ages. A J-beta primer mix and a sample-barcoded 5' primer were used in a second PCR of roughly 7 to 12 cycles. Each CDR3 protein is one row after TCRdb ran MiXCR on the 5' RACE reads. Of approximately 2,000,000 distinct CDR3 sequences in the sample, approximately 40% were seen once. The TCR originated in a human donor in good health. Sequences were obtained from blood.

CDR3 region: CASSQERGGYNEQYF. The CDR3 coding sequence is TGCGCCAGCAGCCAAGAGCGGGGAGGCTACAATGAGCAGTACTTC. This chain uses TRBV4-3 with TRBJ2-1; TRBD2 might be the D (6 bases). Gene TRBJ2-7 matches the end of the DNA better, so the J call may be wrong. This CDR3 is 15 amino acids long. Germline-derived CDR1 and CDR2 are LGHNA and YSLEER.